These 28 T cell receptor beta chains share one sample of origin, sequenced in a study of blood T cell repertoires in COVID-19. TCRdb's copy holds only in-frame clones and misses some; the assay was immunoSEQ multiplex PCR. The sample lists some 240,000 clones, around 90% seen once, with approximately 7.9% in the top ten. Sequenced material: peripheral blood. These receptors were taken from a man aged 60 to 75 who had recovered from COVID-19.

There are many counts of this clone. As DNA, the CDR3 is TGTGCCACCAGTGATCAGGCTAGCGGTCGGTCAGATACGCAGTATTTT. Encoded protein: CATSDQASGRSDTQYF. This chain links TRBV24-1 with TRBJ2-3; 7 positions agree with TRBD2. With 3 bases clipped from V and 4 bases from J, the junction kept 9 bases outside the gene matches. Germline values: CDR1 KGHDR, CDR2 SFDVKD. The CDR3 has 16 amino acids.

The chain links TRBV9 to TRBJ1-4, with D unclear. This CDR3 contains 15 residues. Germline V gene sequence: CDR1 SGDLS, CDR2 YYNGEE. V was cut by 2 bases and J by 2 bases, with 10 bases left in between. CDR3 bases: TGTGCCAGCAGCGTCCTAGGTACCACTAATGAAAAACTGTTTTTT. This encodes CASSVLGTTNEKLFF.

This clone was recorded once. The chain employs TRBV5-1 and TRBJ1-4; the D is unclear. The germline gives CDR1 SGHRS, CDR2 YFSETQ. With 5 bases removed from V and 5 bases from J, the gap between germline ends came to 13 bases. This CDR3 has 14 amino acids. The CDR3 loop is CASRSVATNEKLFF. The CDR3 region has the DNA TGCGCCAGCAGGTCGGTAGCTACGAATGAAAAACTGTTTTTT.

CDR3 sequence (DNA): TGTGCCAGCAGTAAACAGGGGTACGAGCAGTACTTC. Amino acids: CASSKQGYEQYF. V and J are TRBV2 and TRBJ2-7; 7 positions agree with TRBD1. The CDR3 is 12 residues long. Trimming at V came to 5 bases and at J to 4 bases, leaving 2 bases not matched to a gene. Germline CDR1 is SNHLY and CDR2 is FYNNEI.

The J gene is TRBJ2-5, the V gene TRBV2; TRBD2 agrees at 10 bases. The germline V gene has CDR1 SNHLY and CDR2 FYNNEI. This CDR3 comprises 15 residues. V lost 6 bases to trimming and J lost 6 bases; unmatched junction nucleotides: 10. The CDR3 protein is CASRVERGGVQTQYF. The DNA of the CDR3 is TGTGCCAGCAGGGTAGAGCGGGGGGGCGTTCAGACCCAGTACTTC.

The genes are TRBV11-2 and TRBJ1-3, with 9 positions matching TRBD1. CDR1 and CDR2 (germline): SGHAT, FQNNGV. V dropped 4 bases and J dropped 3; count of bases not matched to a gene: 4. This CDR3 contains 15 residues. CDR3 sequence: CASSSGQGFGNTIYF. As DNA, the CDR3 is TGTGCCAGCAGCTCGGGACAGGGATTTGGAAACACCATATATTTT.

This chain connects TRBV19 to TRBJ1-6; 7 nucleotides agree with TRBD1. This CDR3 comprises 15 residues. CDR1 is LNHDA and CDR2 is SQIVND in the germline V gene (reference sequence). Trimming took 4 bases from V and 5 from J; bases not matched to a gene: 5. CDR3 sequence: CASSNAGQHNSPLHF. The CDR3 coding sequence is TGTGCCAGTAGTAATGCGGGACAGCATAATTCACCCCTCCACTTT.

This rearrangement joins TRBV5-1 to TRBJ1-1; weak D call: TRBD1 (6 bases). V lost 4 bases, J lost 2 bases, and 21 bases lay in between. Germline V gene lookup returns CDR1 SGHRS and CDR2 YFSETQ. The CDR3 totals 17 residues. CDR3 coding DNA: TGCGCCAGCAGCCTGGGGGGCTGGCAGGGGATTAACACTGAAGCTTTCTTT. Amino acid sequence: CASSLGGWQGINTEAFF. The full variable domain, rest sourced from reference TRBV5-1 and TRBJ1-1, is KAGVTQTPRYLIKTRGQQVTLSCSPISGHRSVSWYQQTPGQGLQFLFEYFSETQRNKGNFPGRFSGRQFSNSRSEMNVSTLELGDSALYLCASSLGGWQGINTEAFFGQGTRLTVV.

In nucleotides, the CDR3 is TGTGCCAGCAGTCTCGGACTAGCGGGGACAAGCCAAGAGACCCAGTACTTC. Residues: CASSLGLAGTSQETQYF. The rearrangement joins TRBV11-2 to TRBJ2-5; 12 nucleotides line up with TRBD2. V trimming: 6 bases; J trimming: 1 base; junction bases outside the gene matches: 9. The germline CDR1 and CDR2 sequences are SGHAT and FQNNGV. This CDR3 is 17 amino acids long.

Of note for this clone: An end of the junction differs from the germline gene, which may be a read error. The chain recombines TRBV3-1 (or the pseudogene TRBV3-2) with TRBJ2-7; 8 bases agree with TRBD1. The CDR3 contains 12 residues. Germline CDR1 and CDR2: LGHDT and YNNKEL (reference sequence). DNA for the CDR3: TGTGCCAGCAGCCAAGTCAGGGGGCCCGAAGTCTTC. Protein sequence: CASSQVRGPEVF.

The chain joins TRBV19 to TRBJ1-5, with D hard to call. The CDR3 consists of 15 residues. The V end lost 7 bases, the J end lost 1 base, and 14 bases lay between the germline ends. Germline CDR1 reads LNHDA; CDR2 reads SQIVND (reference sequence). DNA for the CDR3: TGTGCCAGTAACCGCGGGAGGTTCAGCAATCAGCCCCAGCATTTT. It specifies CASNRGRFSNQPQHF.

In this sample, this clone turned up once. The chain combines TRBV3-1 (or the pseudogene TRBV3-2) with TRBJ1-1, with 8 bases fitting TRBD1. CDR3 length equals 11 residues. The ends lost 1 base at V and 11 bases at J; junction bases unmatched: 0. CDR1 and CDR2 from the germline V gene are LGHDT and YNNKEL (reference sequence). The CDR3 loop is CASSQGQGAFF. The DNA of the CDR3 is TGTGCCAGCAGCCAAGGACAGGGGGCTTTCTTT.

The chain recombines TRBV6-5 with TRBJ1-5, with D unclear. Germline V gene sequence: CDR1 MNHEY, CDR2 SVGAGI. V lost 7 bases to trimming and J lost 0 bases, with 7 bases between them. The CDR3 loop spans 13 amino acids. DNA of the CDR3: TGTGCCAGCATTAAGCATAGCAATCAGCCCCAGCATTTT. This encodes CASIKHSNQPQHF.

J is TRBJ2-5 and V is TRBV2, with 8 positions matching TRBD2. The length of the CDR3 is 14 residues. CDR1 and CDR2 (germline): SNHLY, FYNNEI. V lost 9 bases to trimming and J lost 1 base; unmatched junction nucleotides: 7. The CDR3 bases are TGTGCCAGTAACTATCGGGGGGGCCAAGAGACCCAGTACTTC. It specifies CASNYRGGQETQYF.

This clone was seen just once. The V and J genes are TRBV29-1 and TRBJ2-7; D possibly corresponds to TRBD2 (5 bases). With 6 bases removed from V and 4 bases from J, the gap between germline ends came to 10 bases. CDR3 length equals 11 residues. Per the germline V gene, CDR1 is SQVTM and CDR2 is ANQGSEA. For the CDR3, the DNA is TGCAGCGTCGGAGGTAGTTACGAGCAGTACTTC. Its protein product is CSVGGSYEQYF.

The rearrangement joins TRBV19 to TRBJ1-2; maybe TRBD1 (6 bases). Germline assignment: CDR1 LNHDA and CDR2 SQIVND (reference sequence). V shed 2 bases and J shed 6 bases, with 10 bases lying between them. This CDR3 has 13 residues. As DNA, the CDR3 is TGTGCCAGTAGTATATTCAGGGGAGATGGCTACACCTTC. It codes for CASSIFRGDGYTF.

The chain recombines TRBV9 with TRBJ2-1, with 9 bases aligning to TRBD2. The CDR3 runs to 17 residues. Germline trimming cut 0 bases from V and 4 bases from J; bases unmatched to any gene: 8. Germline values: CDR1 SGDLS, CDR2 YYNGEE. DNA for the CDR3: TGTGCCAGCAGCGTAGGCGGGGGGGTAGAGATTTACAATGAGCAGTTCTTC. Protein sequence: CASSVGGGVEIYNEQFF.

V gene TRBV11-2 combines with J gene TRBJ2-3; 10 bases fit TRBD2. The CDR3 extends over 18 amino acids. Germline V gene data show CDR1 as SGHAT and CDR2 as FQNNGV. With V trimmed by 5 bases and J by 5 bases, 16 bases remained unmatched. DNA of the CDR3: TGTGCCAGCAGCCCCCGGAGTGGAAGCGGGGGGGCCCTAGATACGCAGTATTTT. Encoded protein: CASSPRSGSGGALDTQYF.

J is TRBJ1-4 and V is TRBV6-5; D remains unclear. Germline CDR1 reads MNHEY; CDR2 reads SVGAGI. V gave up 3 bases and J gave up 6 bases, with 11 bases separating them. This CDR3 has 14 residues. This CDR3 is CASSYGEADEKLFF. Here the CDR3 DNA reads TGTGCCAGCAGTTATGGGGAGGCAGATGAAAAACTGTTTTTT.

The V gene is TRBV29-1, the J gene TRBJ2-1; 10 bases match TRBD2. From germline, CDR1 is SQVTM and CDR2 ANQGSEA. J was trimmed by 2 bases and V by 1 base; bases with no gene match: 5. This CDR3 has 16 amino acids. The CDR3, as DNA: TGCAGCGTTGAAGTTGGGACTAGCGCAACCTACAATGAGCAGTTCTTC. Protein sequence: CSVEVGTSATYNEQFF.

V and J are TRBV3-1 (or the pseudogene TRBV3-2) and TRBJ2-7, with 15 nucleotides matching TRBD2. Germline V gives CDR1 LGHDT, CDR2 YNNKEL (reference sequence). V shed 4 bases and J 7 bases; nucleotides not matched to a gene: 5. The CDR3 is 15 amino acids. The CDR3 region has the DNA TGTGCCAGCAGCCCCGCGGGACTAGCGGGGGGAGAGCAGTACTTC. Its translation is CASSPAGLAGGEQYF.

This chain uses TRBV10-2 with TRBJ2-1; 7 bases map to TRBD2. CDR1 is WSHSY, CDR2 SAAADI, per germline. The V gene end was trimmed by 4 bases and the J gene end by 8 bases; junction bases not matched to a gene: 14. This CDR3 is built from 16 residues. The CDR3 reads CASSVWGGGGAYEQFF. DNA of the CDR3: TGCGCCAGCAGTGTCTGGGGTGGCGGGGGAGCATATGAGCAGTTCTTC.

The chain employs TRBV11-2 and TRBJ2-1, with 8 bases that match TRBD2. The germline V gene has CDR1 SGHAT and CDR2 FQNNGV. CDR3 length: 18 residues. The V and J ends lost 2 bases and 0 bases, in that order; junction bases with no gene match: 9. In nucleotides, the CDR3 is TGTGCCAGCAGCTTATTCTTTGCGGGGGGCCCCTCCTACAATGAGCAGTTCTTC. Amino acids: CASSLFFAGGPSYNEQFF.

This rearrangement joins TRBV6-5 to TRBJ2-2; TRBD1 matches 7 bases. The CDR3 consists of 15 residues. After removal of 5 bases from V and 4 bases from J, the junction contained 7 bases not matched to a gene. Germline V CDR1 and CDR2: MNHEY, SVGAGI. CDR3 coding DNA: TGTGCCAGCAGTCGCCGACAGGGACCCACCGGGGAGCTGTTTTTT. This translates into CASSRRQGPTGELFF.

The gene calls are TRBV19 and TRBJ1-6, with D perhaps matching TRBD1 (6 bases). The CDR3 is 13 amino acids. Germline V gene data show CDR1 as LNHDA and CDR2 as SQIVND (reference sequence). Trimming stripped 5 bases from V and 7 bases from J, with 9 bases between. In DNA, the CDR3 is TGTGCCAGTAGTGCAACAGGGAATTCACCCCTCCACTTT. Its translation: CASSATGNSPLHF. The whole variable domain, remainder taken from reference TRBV19 and TRBJ1-6, is DGGITQSPKYLFRKEGQNVTLSCEQNLNHDAMYWYRQDPGQGLRLIYYSQIVNDFQKGDIAEGYSVSREKKESFPLTVTSAQKNPTAFYLCASSATGNSPLHFGNGTRLTVT.

The rearrangement joins TRBV10-1 to TRBJ1-3; D is perhaps TRBD1 (5 bases). The CDR3 is 15 residues long. V lost 6 bases and J 1 base, leaving 13 bases between the germline ends. CDR1 and CDR2 from the germline V gene are WNHNN and SYGVQD (reference sequence). CDR3 sequence reads: CASRAGRGSGNTIYF. The CDR3 DNA reads TGCGCCAGCAGGGCGGGACGCGGGTCTGGAAACACCATATATTTT.

The CDR3 nucleotides are TGTGCCAGCAGTCCAGGACTAGCGGGGGGGACCTCCTACGAGCAGTACTTC. Translated, it gives CASSPGLAGGTSYEQYF. The rearrangement uses TRBV5-4 and TRBJ2-7; TRBD2 aligns across 15 bases. There are 17 residues in the CDR3. CDR1 and CDR2 (germline): SGHNT, YYREEE (reference sequence). The trim removed 5 bases at V and 0 bases at J, leaving 6 bases unmatched. Full variable domain (missing parts from reference TRBV5-4 and TRBJ2-7): ETGVTQSPTHLIKTRGQQVTLRCSSQSGHNTVSWYQQALGQGPQFIFQYYREEENGRGNFPPRFSGLQFPNYSSELNVNALELDDSALYLCASSPGLAGGTSYEQYFGPGTRLTVT.

The V call is TRBV27, the J call TRBJ1-4, with D possibly being TRBD1 (5 bases). Trimming removed 8 bases from V and 6 bases from J, with 16 bases in between. This CDR3 contains 14 residues. The germline CDR1 and CDR2 sequences are MNHEY and SMNVEV (reference sequence). CDR3 sequence: CASGSHRRDEKLFF. CDR3 in DNA: TGTGCCAGCGGATCACACAGGAGGGATGAAAAACTGTTTTTT.